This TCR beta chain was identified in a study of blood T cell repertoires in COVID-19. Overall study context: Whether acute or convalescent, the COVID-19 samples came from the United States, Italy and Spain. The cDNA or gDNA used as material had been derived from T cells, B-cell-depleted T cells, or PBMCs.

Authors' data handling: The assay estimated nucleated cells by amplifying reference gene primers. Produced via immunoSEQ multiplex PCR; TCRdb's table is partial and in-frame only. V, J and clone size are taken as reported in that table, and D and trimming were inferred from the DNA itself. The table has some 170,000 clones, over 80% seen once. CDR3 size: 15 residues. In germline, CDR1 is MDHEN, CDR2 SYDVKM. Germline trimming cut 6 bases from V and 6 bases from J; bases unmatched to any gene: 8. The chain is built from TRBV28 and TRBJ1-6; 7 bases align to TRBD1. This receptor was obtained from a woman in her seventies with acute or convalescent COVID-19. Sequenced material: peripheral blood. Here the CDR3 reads CASSRRTGSNSPLHF. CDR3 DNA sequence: TGTGCCAGCAGCCGCCGGACAGGATCTAATTCACCCCTCCACTTT.